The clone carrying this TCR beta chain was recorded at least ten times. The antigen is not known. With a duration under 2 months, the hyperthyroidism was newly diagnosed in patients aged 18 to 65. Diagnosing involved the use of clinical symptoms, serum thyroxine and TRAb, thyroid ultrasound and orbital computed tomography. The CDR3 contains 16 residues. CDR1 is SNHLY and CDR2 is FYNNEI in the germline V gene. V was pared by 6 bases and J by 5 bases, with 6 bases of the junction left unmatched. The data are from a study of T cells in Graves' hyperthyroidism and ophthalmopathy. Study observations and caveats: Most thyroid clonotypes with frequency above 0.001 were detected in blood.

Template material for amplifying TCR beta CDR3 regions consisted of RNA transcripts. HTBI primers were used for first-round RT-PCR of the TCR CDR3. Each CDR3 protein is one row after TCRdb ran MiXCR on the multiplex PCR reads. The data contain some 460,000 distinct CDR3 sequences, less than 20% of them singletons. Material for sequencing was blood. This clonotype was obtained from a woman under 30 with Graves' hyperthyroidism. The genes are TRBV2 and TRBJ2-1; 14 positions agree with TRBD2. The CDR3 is CASRPGTSGSHNEQFF. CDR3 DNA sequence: TGTGCCAGCAGGCCCGGGACTAGCGGGAGTCACAATGAGCAGTTCTTC.